This TCR beta chain emerged from a study of cytomegalovirus exposure and HLA in healthy donors. V trimming: 0 bases; J trimming: 5 bases; junction bases outside the gene matches: 8. Germline V gene data show CDR1 as GTSNPN and CDR2 as SVGIG (reference sequence). The CDR3 is 16 amino acids. PCR was performed using 60 Vbeta and 13 Jbeta primers. Method: immunoSEQ multiplex PCR; TCRdb's copy keeps in-frame clones and lacks some. Counted here are more than 150,000 clones, over 70% occurring once; the ten biggest clones make up roughly 6.4%. Specimen: PBMCs. The rearrangement joins TRBV30 to TRBJ1-5; 9 nucleotides align to TRBD1. The sequence was collected from a middle-aged woman in good health and CMV-seropositive. The CDR3 loop is CAWSVPGQGGDQPQHF. CDR3 nucleotides: TGTGCCTGGAGTGTACCGGGACAGGGAGGGGATCAGCCCCAGCATTTT. Looking up the rest from reference TRBV30 and TRBJ1-5 gives the full variable domain: SQTIHQWPATLVQPVGSPLSLECTVEGTSNPNLYWYRQAAGRGLQLLFYSVGIGQISSEVPQNLSASRPQDRQFILSSKKLLLSDSGFYLCAWSVPGQGGDQPQHFGDGTRLSIL.